The rows below give T cell receptor beta chains drawn from one sample of a study of shared clonotypes between healthy human individuals. TCRdb's copy holds only in-frame clones and misses some; the assay was immunoSEQ multiplex PCR. The sample includes about 520,000 clones, about 72% of them seen just once. The sequencing input was PBMCs. The receptors were sampled from a woman between 40 and 55 years old in good health. Some clones in this sample may be carry-over from other donors' samples. CDR3s include the opening cysteine and the closing phenylalanine or tryptophan. D genes are given only for firm matches. Clone size is shown for a subset of rows, as once, few, many or a class of expanded clone.

V	J	D	size	DNA	CDR3
TRBV30	TRBJ1-3	.	.	TGTGCCTGGTGGACAGAGCCCTCTGGAAACACCATATATTTT	CAWWTEPSGNTIYF
TRBV4-2	TRBJ2-1	.	.	TGTGCCAGCAGCCAGCCTGGACGGAGCGAGCAGTTCTTC	CASSQPGRSEQFF
TRBV29-1	TRBJ2-1	.	few	TGCAGCGCCGGTTGGGAGATTGAGCAGTTCTTC	CSAGWEIEQFF
TRBV6-1	TRBJ2-7	TRBD2	.	TGTGCCAGCAGAACTAGCGGACACTACGAGCAGTACTTC	CASRTSGHYEQYF
TRBV5-1	TRBJ2-5	TRBD1	once	TGCGCCAGCAGCTTGGCCCCCGGGACAGGGGAAGAGACCCAGTACTTC	CASSLAPGTGEETQYF
TRBV6-1	TRBJ2-1	.	.	TGTGCCAGCAGTGATTTGGAATTTAGAGTCGATGAGCAGTTCTTC	CASSDLEFRVDEQFF
TRBV27	TRBJ2-7	.	once	TGTGCCAGCAGTTTAGCGCAGGGAGCAGGGACCTACGAGCAGTACTTC	CASSLAQGAGTYEQYF
TRBV7-3	TRBJ2-1	.	.	TGTGCCAGCAGCCGATCGGACAGTTACAATGAGCAGTTCTTC	CASSRSDSYNEQFF
TRBV7-2	TRBJ2-1	TRBD1	.	TGTGCCAGCAGCCGGGGACAGGGCGGGCAGTTCTTC	CASSRGQGGQFF
TRBV30	TRBJ2-3	TRBD2	.	TGTGCCTGGAGTCGAAGCGGGGCTAGCACAGATACGCAGTATTTT	CAWSRSGASTDTQYF
TRBV18	TRBJ1-4	.	once	TGTGCCAGCGCAAGGGTGGCTAATGAAAAACTGTTTTTT	CASARVANEKLFF
TRBV5-4	TRBJ1-2	.	.	TGTGCCAGCAGCTTGGATGGGGTCTATGGCTACACCTTC	CASSLDGVYGYTF
TRBV7-2	TRBJ2-7	TRBD1	.	TGTGCCAGCAGCCCAGGACAGGGAAACGCCTACGAGCAGTACTTC	CASSPGQGNAYEQYF
TRBV30	TRBJ1-3	.	few	TGTGCCTGGAAGCGATCTGGAAACACCATATATTTT	CAWKRSGNTIYF
TRBV13	TRBJ2-1	.	.	TGTGCCAGCAGCTTAGTTCCCCTAGGGGACAATGAGCAGTTCTTC	CASSLVPLGDNEQFF
TRBV29-1	TRBJ2-5	.	.	TGCAGCGCCCCGGACTTCCAAGAGACCCAGTACTTC	CSAPDFQETQYF
TRBV9	TRBJ2-1	TRBD2	.	TGTGCCAGCAGCGTAGAAAGCGGGACCTACAATGAGCAGTTCTTC	CASSVESGTYNEQFF
TRBV13	TRBJ2-1	TRBD2	.	TGTGCCAGCAGCGCCAGGACTAGCGGGAGGGGCAATGAGCAGTTCTTC	CASSARTSGRGNEQFF
TRBV29-1	TRBJ2-7	.	.	TGCAGCGTCCTCCGGGGAGGGGGAGCCGGCGAGCAGTACTTC	CSVLRGGGAGEQYF
TRBV6-1	TRBJ1-2	.	.	TGTGCCAGCAGTGAAGAGCCAGGGGTGGATGGCTACACCTTC	CASSEEPGVDGYTF
TRBV29-1	TRBJ1-1	.	few	TGCAGCGTTAGGAGAGGGGCCCCGAGCACTGAAGCTTTCTTT	CSVRRGAPSTEAFF
TRBV19	TRBJ2-3	.	.	TGTGCCAGTAGTAGCTCAGGGACCCGCGGAGATACGCAGTATTTT	CASSSSGTRGDTQYF
TRBV30	TRBJ2-4	TRBD1	once	TGTGCCTGGACAAGACAGGGGGCGACCAAAAACATTCAGTACTTC	CAWTRQGATKNIQYF
TRBV30	TRBJ2-2	.	many	TGTGCCTTTCGGGGTCTAGCCCCCGGGGAGCTGTTTTTT	CAFRGLAPGELFF
TRBV2	TRBJ1-5	.	.	TGTGCCAGCAGTGATTACGACAGAAGCAATCAGCCCCAGCATTTT	CASSDYDRSNQPQHF
TRBV28	TRBJ2-1	TRBD2	.	TGTGCCAGCAGTTTCTTAGCGGGAGGGGTCAATGAGCAGTTCTTC	CASSFLAGGVNEQFF
TRBV11-3	TRBJ2-2	.	.	TGTGCCAGCAGCGGGACGGCGAACACCGGGGAGCTGTTTTTT	CASSGTANTGELFF
TRBV28	TRBJ2-7	TRBD1	.	TGTGCCAGCAGTTCCCACCGGGACAGGGTAACCTACGAGCAGTACTTC	CASSSHRDRVTYEQYF
TRBV19	TRBJ1-1	.	few	TGTGCCAGTAGTATGCAGGGGCTGCGTACTGAAGCTTTCTTT	CASSMQGLRTEAFF
TRBV27	TRBJ2-1	TRBD2	.	TGTGCCAGCATAGGACTAGCGGGAGCCCATGAGCAGTTCTTC	CASIGLAGAHEQFF
TRBV7-3	TRBJ2-7	.	.	TGTGCCAGCAGCTTAGACTTTTCCTACGAGCAGTACTTC	CASSLDFSYEQYF
TRBV7-8	TRBJ2-5	TRBD2	.	TGTGCCAGCAGCCCAATACTAGCGAAGGAGACCCAGTACTTC	CASSPILAKETQYF
TRBV25-1	TRBJ2-7	.	.	TGTGCCAGCAGTGAGTGGGGTGTATACGAGCAGTACTTC	CASSEWGVYEQYF
TRBV12-5	TRBJ1-2	.	.	TGTGCTAGTGGTTTGGTACCCGGGGAGGGCTACACCTTC	CASGLVPGEGYTF
TRBV27	TRBJ2-7	TRBD1	few	TGTGCCAGCAGGTCTTACAGGGGGATAAGGTACGAGCAGTACTTC	CASRSYRGIRYEQYF
TRBV6-1	TRBJ1-5	.	.	TGTGCCAGCACTAGGACAGATGGAAATCAGCCCCAGCATTTT	CASTRTDGNQPQHF
TRBV6-5	TRBJ1-6	TRBD1	.	TGTGCCAGCAGCAGGACAGGGCGTAATTCACCCCTCCACTTT	CASSRTGRNSPLHF
TRBV7-9	TRBJ2-3	TRBD2	.	TGTGCCAGCAGCTTGCAGACTAGCTCAGATACGCAGTATTTT	CASSLQTSSDTQYF
TRBV27	TRBJ2-3	.	.	TGTGCCAGCAGTTTTTTTGGCACAGATACGCAGTATTTT	CASSFFGTDTQYF
TRBV5-4	TRBJ2-3	TRBD2	.	TGTGCCAGCAGCTCCTGGACTAGTCCCACAGATACGCAGTATTTT	CASSSWTSPTDTQYF
TRBV6-5	TRBJ1-2	.	once	TGTGCCAGCATAACCGGGGCCGGGGGCTACACCTTC	CASITGAGGYTF
TRBV10-3	TRBJ1-1	.	.	TGTGCCATCAGTTCCCGGTCGGACACTGAAGCTTTCTTT	CAISSRSDTEAFF
TRBV5-4	TRBJ1-2	.	.	TGTGCCAGCAGCCCGGGGGGGAATAAGCCCTATGGCTACACCTTC	CASSPGGNKPYGYTF
TRBV2	TRBJ2-2	TRBD1	.	TGTGCCAGCAGCATACCCTTGGGACAGGGTTCGGTCACCGGGGAGCTGTTTTTT	CASSIPLGQGSVTGELFF
TRBV28	TRBJ2-7	.	.	TGTGCCAGCACCTACGTACAGGGAGGGGAGCAGTACTTC	CASTYVQGGEQYF
TRBV5-1	TRBJ2-1	.	.	TGCGCCAGCAGCTTGATTGCGGCACAAGGCTACAATGAGCAGTTCTTC	CASSLIAAQGYNEQFF
TRBV5-1	TRBJ2-2	TRBD1	.	TGCGCCAGCAGCGAACAGGGGGCGGACACCGGGGAGCTGTTTTTT	CASSEQGADTGELFF
TRBV19	TRBJ2-1	TRBD2	many	TGTGCCAGTAGAGGTGGGACTAGCGGGTACAATGAGCAGTTCTTC	CASRGGTSGYNEQFF
TRBV27	TRBJ2-5	.	.	TGTGCCAGCACCCCCCCGAGCCCCGGGACCCAGTACTTC	CASTPPSPGTQYF
TRBV10-2	TRBJ2-1	TRBD2	few	TGCGCCAGCAGCCCTAGACGACTAGCGGGTGAGCAGTTCTTC	CASSPRRLAGEQFF
TRBV7-9	TRBJ2-1	TRBD2	.	TGTGCCAGCAGCCCCCGTTTTTCGGGAGCGGGAGCAAATGAGCAGTTCTTC	CASSPRFSGAGANEQFF
TRBV7-3	TRBJ2-7	TRBD2	.	TGTGCCAGCAGCTTACAGCTAGCGGGAGTCTACGAGCAGTACTTC	CASSLQLAGVYEQYF